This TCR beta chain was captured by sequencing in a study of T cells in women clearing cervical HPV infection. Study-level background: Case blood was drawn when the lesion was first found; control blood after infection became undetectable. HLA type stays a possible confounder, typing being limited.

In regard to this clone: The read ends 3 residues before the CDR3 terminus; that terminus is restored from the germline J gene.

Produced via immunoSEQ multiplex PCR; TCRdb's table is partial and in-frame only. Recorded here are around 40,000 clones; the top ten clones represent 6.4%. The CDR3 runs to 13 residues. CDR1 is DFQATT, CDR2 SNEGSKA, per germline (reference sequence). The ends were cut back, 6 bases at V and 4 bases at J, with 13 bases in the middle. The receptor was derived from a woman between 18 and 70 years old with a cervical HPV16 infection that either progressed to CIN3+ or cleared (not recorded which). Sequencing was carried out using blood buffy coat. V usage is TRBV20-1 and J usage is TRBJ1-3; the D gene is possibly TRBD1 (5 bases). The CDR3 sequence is CSAGTGPGNTIYF. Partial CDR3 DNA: TGCAGTGCCGGTACAGGTCCCGGAAACACC.